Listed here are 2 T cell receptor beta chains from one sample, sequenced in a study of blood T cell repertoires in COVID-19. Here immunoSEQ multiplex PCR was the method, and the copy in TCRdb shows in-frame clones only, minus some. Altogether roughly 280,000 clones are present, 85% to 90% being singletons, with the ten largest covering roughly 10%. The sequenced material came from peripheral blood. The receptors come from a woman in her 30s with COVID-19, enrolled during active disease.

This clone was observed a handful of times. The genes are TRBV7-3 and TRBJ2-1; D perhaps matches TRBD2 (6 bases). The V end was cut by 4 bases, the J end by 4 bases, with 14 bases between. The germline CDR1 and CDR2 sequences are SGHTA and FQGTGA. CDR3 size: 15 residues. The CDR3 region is CASSSTMEGYNEQFF. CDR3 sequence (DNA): TGTGCCAGCAGCTCCACAATGGAGGGGTACAATGAGCAGTTCTTC.

The CDR3 sequence is CASSYSSGGENYGYTF. CDR3 in DNA: TGTGCCAGCAGTTACTCGAGTGGGGGGGAGAACTATGGCTACACCTTC. The V call is TRBV6-5, the J call TRBJ1-2, with D perhaps TRBD1 (5 bases). The length of the CDR3 is 16 residues. V shed 0 bases and J shed 2 bases, with 13 bases lying between them. Germline V gene lookup returns CDR1 MNHEY and CDR2 SVGAGI.